One sample yielded the 16 T cell receptor beta chains listed below, sequenced in a study of cytotoxic CD8 clonotypes in ibrutinib-treated CLL. Measured with immunoSEQ multiplex PCR; TCRdb has only the in-frame clones, and not every one. The sample carries 150,000 to 200,000 clones, under 85% recorded once. The source material was PBMCs, sampled after 24 months of ibrutinib treatment. Receptors originate from a human donor with chronic lymphocytic leukemia.

This sequence joins TRBV28 and TRBJ1-4; D is possibly TRBD1 (5 bases). Germline V CDR1 and CDR2: MDHEN, SYDVKM. The CDR3 consists of 11 residues. V lost 11 bases, J lost 10 bases, and 14 bases lay in between. CDR3 in amino acids: CAGGWKAKLFF. Written as DNA, the CDR3 is TGTGCCGGGGGGTGGAAGGCAAAACTGTTTTTT.

The chain links TRBV19 to TRBJ2-7; D gene uncertain. Trimming took 5 bases from V and 2 from J, leaving 10 bases between them. The germline V gene has CDR1 LNHDA and CDR2 SQIVND (reference sequence). The CDR3 loop spans 13 amino acids. Here the CDR3 reads CASSWAGTYEQYF. The CDR3 DNA reads as TGTGCCAGTAGTTGGGCAGGTACCTACGAGCAGTACTTC.

The chain employs TRBV18 and TRBJ2-1; 10 bases map to TRBD2. Germline values: CDR1 KGHSH, CDR2 LQKENI. The V segment lost 3 bases and the J segment 5 bases; nucleotides outside the gene matches: 4. The CDR3 loop spans 15 amino acids. The CDR3 coding sequence is TGTGCCAGCTCACCCCCGGGACTAGCGAACAATGAGCAGTTCTTC. Translation gives CASSPPGLANNEQFF.

This clone showed up just once. The J gene is TRBJ1-1, the V gene TRBV19; 7 bases map to TRBD1. The CDR3 extends over 13 amino acids. Germline-derived CDR1 and CDR2 are LNHDA and SQIVND (reference sequence). Trimming at V came to 6 bases and at J to 4 bases, leaving 5 bases not matched to a gene. CDR3 sequence (DNA): TGTGCCAGTAGCATGACAGGGAGCACTGAAGCTTTCTTT. It translates to CASSMTGSTEAFF.

This clone was counted a single time. The J gene is TRBJ2-7, the V gene TRBV5-1, with TRBD2 matching 12 bases. The CDR3 sequence is 16 residues long. With 0 bases clipped from V and 5 bases from J, the junction kept 6 bases outside the gene matches. Germline V gene lookup returns CDR1 SGHRS and CDR2 YFSETQ. The CDR3 nucleotides read TGCGCCAGCAGCTTGGGACTAGCGGGGGCCTCTCACGAGCAGTACTTC. Translating gives CASSLGLAGASHEQYF.

The V call is TRBV19, the J call TRBJ1-5; 9 positions match TRBD1. The V and J ends lost 5 bases and 11 bases, in that order; junction bases with no gene match: 13. Germline V gene lookup returns CDR1 LNHDA and CDR2 SQIVND (reference sequence). This CDR3 has 15 amino acids. The CDR3 nucleotides read TGTGCCAGTAGTCCCCCGGGACAGGGTAGTAAAGCCCAGCATTTT. Its translation is CASSPPGQGSKAQHF.

The genes are TRBV6-5 and TRBJ2-7; 12 positions agree with TRBD2. The CDR3 has 14 residues. Trimming cost V 6 bases and J 2 bases; bases outside gene matches: 2. Per the germline V gene, CDR1 is MNHEY and CDR2 is SVGAGI. This chain's CDR3 is CASSRTSGTYEQYF. The CDR3 DNA reads as TGTGCCAGCAGCCGGACTAGCGGGACCTACGAGCAGTACTTC.

The CDR3 region has the DNA TGTGCCAGCAGTATCGGGACAGTTGCTGAAGCTTTCTTT. It yields the protein CASSIGTVAEAFF. The V call is TRBV9, the J call TRBJ1-1, with 7 bases identical to TRBD1. The J segment lost 6 bases and the V segment lost 5 bases, leaving 7 bases of the junction unmatched. CDR3 length equals 13 residues. Germline V gene sequence: CDR1 SGDLS, CDR2 YYNGEE.

The rearrangement joins TRBV27 to TRBJ1-1; D is unclear. The CDR3 contains 13 residues. Germline values: CDR1 MNHEY, CDR2 SMNVEV (reference sequence). V dropped 7 bases and J dropped 0 bases, with 9 bases sitting between them. The CDR3 loop is CASTNGMNTEAFF. The DNA of the CDR3 is TGTGCCAGCACCAATGGGATGAACACTGAAGCTTTCTTT.

The V call is TRBV16, the J call TRBJ2-5, with 13 nucleotides matching TRBD2. Germline V lookup: CDR1 KGHSY, CDR2 FQNENV. With 8 bases clipped from V and 7 bases from J, the junction kept 19 bases outside the gene matches. This CDR3 is 18 amino acids long. For the CDR3, the DNA is TGTGCCAGCGCGATCGCAGGACTAGCGGGAGATTTGGCGGCGACCCAGTACTTC. It yields the protein CASAIAGLAGDLAATQYF. The full variable domain, completed using reference TRBV16 and TRBJ2-5, is GEEVAQTPKHLVRGEGQKAKLYCAPIKGHSYVFWYQQVLKNEFKFLISFQNENVFDETGMPKERFSAKCLPNSPCSLEIQATKLEDSAVYFCASAIAGLAGDLAATQYFGPGTRLLVL.

V and J are TRBV12-5 and TRBJ1-1, with D unclear. Per germline, CDR1 LGHNT and CDR2 FRNRAP. Trimming removed 0 bases at V and 8 bases at J, with 19 bases between. The CDR3 contains 16 residues. CDR3 nucleotide sequence: TGTGCTAGTGGTTTGGTACTAGGGCGCGGAGGCCACGAAGCTTTCTTT. Protein product: CASGLVLGRGGHEAFF.

The chain links TRBV30 to TRBJ1-5; D perhaps matches TRBD1 (6 bases). V lost 0 bases and J lost 0, with 15 bases in between. The CDR3 is made up of 17 amino acids. Germline CDR1 and CDR2: GTSNPN and SVGIG (reference sequence). CDR3 sequence (DNA): TGTGCCTGGAGTGTACGCACAGGGTATTTTAGCAATCAGCCCCAGCATTTT. Encoded protein: CAWSVRTGYFSNQPQHF. The complete variable domain, with remaining parts taken from reference TRBV30 and TRBJ1-5, reads SQTIHQWPATLVQPVGSPLSLECTVEGTSNPNLYWYRQAAGRGLQLLFYSVGIGQISSEVPQNLSASRPQDRQFILSSKKLLLSDSGFYLCAWSVRTGYFSNQPQHFGDGTRLSIL.

The CDR3 sequence is CASSYYRGQDYGYTF. The CDR3, as DNA: TGTGCCAGCAGTTATTACAGGGGGCAGGATTATGGCTACACCTTC. This chain links TRBV2 with TRBJ1-2, with TRBD1 matching over 9 bases. The ends lost 5 bases at V and 5 bases at J; junction bases unmatched: 9. The CDR3 runs 15 residues. CDR1 is SNHLY and CDR2 is FYNNEI in the germline V gene.

This clone was seen more than once but under ten times. One end of the junction does not line up with germline, which may come from a read error. The V call is TRBV6-5, the J call TRBJ1-5; maybe TRBD1 (6 bases). The CDR3 consists of 13 residues. CDR1 is MNHEY and CDR2 is SVGAGI in the germline V gene. Here the CDR3 DNA reads TGCGCCGAAGAGGACAGAGCTTATCAGCCCCAGCATTTT. The encoded protein is CAEEDRAYQPQHF.

This clone was seen a single time. V gene TRBV19 combines with J gene TRBJ1-2, with D perhaps TRBD1 (6 bases). Per germline, CDR1 LNHDA and CDR2 SQIVND (reference sequence). V lost 4 bases, J lost 6 bases, and 9 bases lay in between. The CDR3 extends over 12 amino acids. CDR3 residues: CASSTGANGYTF. The CDR3 bases are TGTGCCAGTAGTACGGGGGCTAATGGCTACACCTTC.

This chain connects TRBV7-2 to TRBJ2-1; a weak D match, TRBD2 (5 bases). Germline V lookup: CDR1 SGHTA, CDR2 FQGNSA. The CDR3 runs 15 residues. Trimming shortened V by 7 bases and J by 0 bases, and 13 bases separated the two germline ends. The CDR3 loop is CASKSATISYNEQFF. The DNA for the CDR3 is TGTGCCAGCAAATCGGCGACTATCTCCTACAATGAGCAGTTCTTC.